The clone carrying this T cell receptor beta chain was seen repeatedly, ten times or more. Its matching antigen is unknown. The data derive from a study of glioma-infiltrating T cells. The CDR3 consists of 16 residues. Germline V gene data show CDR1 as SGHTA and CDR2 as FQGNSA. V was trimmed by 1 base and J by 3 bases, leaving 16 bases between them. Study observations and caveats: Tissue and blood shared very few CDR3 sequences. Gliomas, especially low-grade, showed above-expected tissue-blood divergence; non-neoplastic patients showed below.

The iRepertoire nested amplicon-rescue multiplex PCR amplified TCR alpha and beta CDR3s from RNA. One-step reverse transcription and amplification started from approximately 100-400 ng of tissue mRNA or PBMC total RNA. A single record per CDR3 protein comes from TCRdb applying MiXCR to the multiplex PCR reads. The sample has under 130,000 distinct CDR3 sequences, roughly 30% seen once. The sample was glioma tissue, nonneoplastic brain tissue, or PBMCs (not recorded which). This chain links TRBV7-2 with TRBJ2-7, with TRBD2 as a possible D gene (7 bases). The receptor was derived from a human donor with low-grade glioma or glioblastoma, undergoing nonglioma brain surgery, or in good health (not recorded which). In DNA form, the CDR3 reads TGTGCCAGCAGCTTAGACGGACAGCGGGGAAGCTACGAGCAGTACTTC. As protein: CASSLDGQRGSYEQYF.